The clone carrying this T cell receptor (beta chain) was counted a few times. The antigen is undetermined. V was cut by 5 bases and J by 5 bases, with 16 bases left in between. The CDR3 sequence is 14 residues long. The sample is drawn from a study of response to subunit inactivated influenza vaccine. Study observations and caveats: Authors suggested each seasonal flu vaccination may recruit only limited numbers of new T cells.

TCRdb itself ran the RT-PCR reads through MiXCR, one entry per CDR3 protein. The sample contains around 200,000 distinct CDR3 sequences, about an eighth of which appear only once. This specimen was CD8+ T cells sorted from PBMCs, taken 5 days after vaccination. The sequence was collected from a man over 45 who received an inactivated influenza vaccine. This sequence joins TRBV12-3 or TRBV12-4 and TRBJ2-7; either TRBD1 or TRBD2 may supply D (6 bases each). The CDR3 spells CASSLRGARDEQYF. The CDR3 DNA follows: TGTGCCAGCAGTCTAAGGGGGGCCAGGGACGAGCAGTACTTC.